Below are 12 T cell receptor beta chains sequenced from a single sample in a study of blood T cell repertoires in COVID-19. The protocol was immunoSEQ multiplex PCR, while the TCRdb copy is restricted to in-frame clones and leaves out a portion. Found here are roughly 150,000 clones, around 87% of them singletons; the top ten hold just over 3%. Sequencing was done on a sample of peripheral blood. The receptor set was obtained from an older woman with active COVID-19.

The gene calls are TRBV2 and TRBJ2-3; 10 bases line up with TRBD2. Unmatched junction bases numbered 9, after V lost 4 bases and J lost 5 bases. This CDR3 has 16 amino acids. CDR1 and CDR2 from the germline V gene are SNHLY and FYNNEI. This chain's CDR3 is CASSGTSGNRRDTQYF. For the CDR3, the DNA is TGTGCCAGCAGTGGTACTAGCGGGAACCGAAGAGATACGCAGTATTTT.

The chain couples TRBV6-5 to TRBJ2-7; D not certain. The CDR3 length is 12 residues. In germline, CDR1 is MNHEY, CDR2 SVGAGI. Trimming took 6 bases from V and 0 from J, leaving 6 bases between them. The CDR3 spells CASRTYSYEQYF. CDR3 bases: TGTGCCAGCAGGACATACTCCTACGAGCAGTACTTC.

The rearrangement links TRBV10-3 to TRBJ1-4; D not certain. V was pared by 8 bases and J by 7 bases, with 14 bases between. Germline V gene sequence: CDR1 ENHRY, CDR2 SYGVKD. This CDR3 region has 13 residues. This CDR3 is CAIAGVPGEKLFF. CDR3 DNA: TGTGCCATCGCGGGTGTACCGGGTGAAAAACTGTTTTTT.

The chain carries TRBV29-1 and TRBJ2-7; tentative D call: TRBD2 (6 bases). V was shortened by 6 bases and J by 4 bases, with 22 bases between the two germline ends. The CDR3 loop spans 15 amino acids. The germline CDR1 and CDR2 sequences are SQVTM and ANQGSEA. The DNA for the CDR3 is TGCAGCGTCGCACCGGGACGGGAGTTGAGTTACGAGCAGTACTTC. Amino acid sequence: CSVAPGRELSYEQYF.

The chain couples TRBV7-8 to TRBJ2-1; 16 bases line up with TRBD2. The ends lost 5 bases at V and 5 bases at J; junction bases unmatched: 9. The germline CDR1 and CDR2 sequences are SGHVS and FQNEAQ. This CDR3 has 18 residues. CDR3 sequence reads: CASSQPGLAGGHHNEQFF. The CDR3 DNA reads TGTGCCAGCAGCCAACCGGGACTAGCGGGAGGGCACCACAATGAGCAGTTCTTC.

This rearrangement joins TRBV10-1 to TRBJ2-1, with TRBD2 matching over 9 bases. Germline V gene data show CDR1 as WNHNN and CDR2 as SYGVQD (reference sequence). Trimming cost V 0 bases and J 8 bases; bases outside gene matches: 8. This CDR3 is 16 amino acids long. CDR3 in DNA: TGCGCCAGCAGTGAGTCAGGGAATAGCGGGAGAGATGAGCAGTTCTTC. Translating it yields CASSESGNSGRDEQFF.

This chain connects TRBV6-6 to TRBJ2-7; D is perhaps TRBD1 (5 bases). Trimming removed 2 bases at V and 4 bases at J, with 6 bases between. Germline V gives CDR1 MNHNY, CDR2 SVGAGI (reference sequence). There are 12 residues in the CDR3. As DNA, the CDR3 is TGTGCCAGCAGTTACGCAGGGTACGAGCAGTACTTC. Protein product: CASSYAGYEQYF.

The CDR3 region has the DNA TGCAGTGCTAGTCCTCTAGCGGGAGAAATCTATGAGCAGTTCTTC. Its translation: CSASPLAGEIYEQFF. This sequence joins TRBV20-1 and TRBJ2-1, with 10 bases aligning to TRBD2. Looked up from germline, CDR1 is DFQATT and CDR2 is SNEGSKA (reference sequence). V gave up 3 bases and J gave up 8 bases; unmatched junction bases: 10. There are 15 residues in the CDR3.

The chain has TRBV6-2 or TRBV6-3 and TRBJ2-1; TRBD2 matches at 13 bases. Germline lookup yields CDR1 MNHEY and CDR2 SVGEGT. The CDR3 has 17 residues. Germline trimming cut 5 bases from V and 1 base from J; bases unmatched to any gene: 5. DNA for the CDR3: TGTGCCAGCAGTCGTCGGACTAGCGGGAGTTCCTACAATGAGCAGTTCTTC. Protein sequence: CASSRRTSGSSYNEQFF.

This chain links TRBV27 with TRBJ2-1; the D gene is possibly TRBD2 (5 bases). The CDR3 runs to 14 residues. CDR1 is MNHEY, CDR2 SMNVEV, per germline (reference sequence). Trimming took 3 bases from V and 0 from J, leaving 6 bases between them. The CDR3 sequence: CASSFAGSYNEQFF. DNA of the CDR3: TGTGCCAGCAGTTTCGCGGGCTCCTACAATGAGCAGTTCTTC.

The CDR3 bases are TGTGCCAGCAGCCAAGTCCGGGGGAACACTGAAGCTTTCTTT. Translation gives CASSQVRGNTEAFF. The J gene is TRBJ1-1, the V gene TRBV14, with D uncertain. CDR1 and CDR2 (germline): SGHDN, FVKESK. CDR3 size: 14 residues. With 1 base removed from V and 1 base from J, the gap between germline ends came to 7 bases.

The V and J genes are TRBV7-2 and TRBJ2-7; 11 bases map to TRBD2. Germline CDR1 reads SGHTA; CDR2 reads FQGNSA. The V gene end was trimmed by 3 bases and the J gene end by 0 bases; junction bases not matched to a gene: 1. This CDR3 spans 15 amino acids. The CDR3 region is CASSLGLAVSYEQYF. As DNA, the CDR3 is TGTGCCAGCAGCTTGGGACTAGCGGTCTCCTACGAGCAGTACTTC.